This entry lists 26 T cell receptor beta chains sequenced from one sample in a study of CD8+CD57+ T cells in acquired aplastic anemia. Patients chosen for sequencing had CD8+CD57+ cells that had expanded, as shown by flow cytometry. The TCR beta profiling, which covered VDJ combination and CDR3 sequence, was carried out using genomic DNA as the template. From the reads, TCRdb called clonotypes with MiXCR, one entry per CDR3 protein. Altogether about 260,000 distinct CDR3 sequences are present, approximately 79% being singletons, with the ten largest covering 40% to 50%. The source material was sorted CD4+, CD8+, or CD8+CD57+ T cells (not recorded which) from PBMCs. The receptors stem from a human donor with aplastic anemia.

This chain connects TRBV7-9 to TRBJ2-3, with D tentatively TRBD2 (5 bases). The V end lost 0 bases, the J end lost 13 bases, and 17 bases lay between the germline ends. Germline V CDR1 and CDR2: SEHNR, FQNEAQ (reference sequence). The CDR3 consists of 14 residues. The CDR3 DNA is TGTGCCAGCAGCTTAGCAAGAGGCCGCGATAGCGAGTATTTT. Protein product: CASSLARGRDSEYF.

As for this clonotype: This likely comes from a read error, as the CDR3 has no conserved phenylalanine or tryptophan at its end. The DNA is omitted, as the CDR3 cannot be located on it reliably, and the CDR3 follows TCRdb's listing. V gene TRBV2 combines with J gene TRBJ1-2; the DNA was not compared with TRBD1, the D call given in the table. From germline, CDR1 is SNHLY and CDR2 FYNNEI. The CDR3 totals 15 residues, both ends included. Here the CDR3 reads CASSDAGVHEQVYGP.

The chain links TRBV20-1 to TRBJ2-1; TRBD2 is a possible D gene (7 bases). The V gene lost 3 bases and the J gene lost 2 bases, with 11 bases spanning the gap. Germline V gives CDR1 DFQATT, CDR2 SNEGSKA (reference sequence). The CDR3 is made up of 14 amino acids. In nucleotides, the CDR3 is TGCAGTGCTAGTAGGGGGGGGGCCTACAATGAGCAGTTCTTC. Its translation: CSASRGGAYNEQFF.

Comment on this clonotype: The junction and the germline gene differ at one end; a read error may be behind it. The chain joins TRBV7-2 to TRBJ2-5, with a weak D call TRBD2 (5 bases). From germline, CDR1 is SGHTA and CDR2 FQGNSA. This CDR3 has 12 amino acids. CDR3 loop: CARSSGVEAQYF. In DNA, the CDR3 is TGTGCCAGAAGCTCCGGGGTTGAGGCTCAATACTTC. The full variable domain, rest sourced from reference TRBV7-2 and TRBJ2-5, is GAGVSQSPSNKVTEKGKDVELRCDPISGHTALYWYRQSLGQGLEFLIYFQGNSAPDKSGLPSDRFSAERTGGSVSTLTIQRTQQEDSAVYLCARSSGVEAQYFGPGTRLLVL.

This chain uses TRBV7-8 with TRBJ2-1, with 7 bases lining up with TRBD2. This CDR3 has 16 amino acids. With V trimmed by 5 bases and J by 0 bases, 7 bases remained unmatched. Germline assignment: CDR1 SGHVS and CDR2 FQNEAQ. The CDR3 DNA reads TGTGCCAGCAGCGCCCCTAGCGGCCGCTCCTACAATGAGCAGTTCTTC. It specifies CASSAPSGRSYNEQFF.

Of note for this clonotype: One end of the junction fails to match germline, which may point to a read error. This rearrangement joins TRBV7-2 to TRBJ1-2, with D perhaps TRBD1 (6 bases). Germline assignment: CDR1 SGHTA and CDR2 FQGNSA. The CDR3 extends over 15 amino acids. The DNA of the CDR3 is TGTGCCAGCAGCTTAGTTTTTACCAGGGGATGGAGTTCCGCCTTC. Translating it yields CASSLVFTRGWSSAF. Looking up the rest from reference TRBV7-2 and TRBJ1-2 gives the full variable domain: GAGVSQSPSNKVTEKGKDVELRCDPISGHTALYWYRQSLGQGLEFLIYFQGNSAPDKSGLPSDRFSAERTGGSVSTLTIQRTQQEDSAVYLCASSLVFTRGWSSAFGSGTRLTVV.

The chain combines TRBV20-1 with TRBJ2-1; D may be TRBD1 (6 bases). The V end was cut by 2 bases, the J end by 9 bases, with 11 bases between. The CDR3 has 12 residues. From germline, CDR1 is DFQATT and CDR2 SNEGSKA (reference sequence). CDR3 nucleotides: TGCAGTGCTAGACCCCCAGGGGCTGAGCAGTTCTTC. As protein: CSARPPGAEQFF.

The CDR3 loop reads CSARQVNTEAFF. CDR3 sequence (DNA): TGCAGTGCTCGACAAGTTAACACTGAAGCTTTCTTT. The chain links TRBV20-1 to TRBJ1-1; D gene unclear. The CDR3 loop spans 12 amino acids. Germline lookup yields CDR1 DFQATT and CDR2 SNEGSKA (reference sequence). The V end was cut by 5 bases, the J end by 2 bases, with 9 bases between.

Points on this clonotype: Because it lacks the conserved phenylalanine or tryptophan at the end, this CDR3 is likely a read error. The limits of the CDR3 on the DNA are not certain, so only TCRdb's listed CDR3 is given. V gene TRBV7-3 combines with J gene TRBJ2-1. Including both end residues, the CDR3 is 13 amino acids long. Germline CDR1 reads SGHTA; CDR2 reads FQGTGA. The CDR3: CASSPKQLEETQY.

J is TRBJ2-5 and V is TRBV5-4; 10 bases match TRBD2. The germline V gene encodes CDR1 SGHNT and CDR2 YYREEE (reference sequence). The CDR3 is 17 residues long. The ends lost 4 bases at V and 5 bases at J; junction bases unmatched: 14. CDR3 sequence: CASSPGPSGGARETQYF. The CDR3, as DNA: TGTGCCAGCAGCCCGGGCCCTAGCGGGGGTGCCAGGGAGACCCAGTACTTC. Drawing the rest from reference TRBV5-4 and TRBJ2-5, the complete variable domain is ETGVTQSPTHLIKTRGQQVTLRCSSQSGHNTVSWYQQALGQGPQFIFQYYREEENGRGNFPPRFSGLQFPNYSSELNVNALELDDSALYLCASSPGPSGGARETQYFGPGTRLLVL.

The chain uses TRBV7-2 and TRBJ2-7, with TRBD2 matching over 9 bases. This CDR3 contains 14 residues. CDR1 SGHTA and CDR2 FQGNSA come from the germline V gene. V was pared by 6 bases and J by 9 bases, with 12 bases of the junction left unmatched. CDR3 region: CASRLAGGTDTQYF. In nucleotides, the CDR3 is TGTGCCAGCAGGTTGGCGGGAGGGACCGACACGCAGTACTTC. Variable domain in full (rest from reference TRBV7-2 and TRBJ2-7): GAGVSQSPSNKVTEKGKDVELRCDPISGHTALYWYRQSLGQGLEFLIYFQGNSAPDKSGLPSDRFSAERTGGSVSTLTIQRTQQEDSAVYLCASRLAGGTDTQYFGPGTRLTVT.

This chain connects TRBV2 to TRBJ2-1; 7 positions agree with TRBD1. CDR1 is SNHLY, CDR2 FYNNEI, per germline. V shed 6 bases and J 12 bases; nucleotides not matched to a gene: 20. CDR3 length equals 16 residues. CDR3 DNA sequence: TGTGCCAGCAGCTCGGAGAGGACAGGTGCGAACTATGGGCAGTTCTTC. Residues: CASSSERTGANYGQFF.

With respect to this clonotype: A much larger clone lies one base from this, so it may be a read error. Given the absence of the conserved phenylalanine or tryptophan at the CDR3 end, a read error is likely. The genes are TRBV7-2 and TRBJ2-4; D gene ambiguous. V dropped 0 bases and J dropped 7 bases, with 4 bases sitting between them. This CDR3 has 12 amino acids. The germline CDR1 and CDR2 sequences are SGHTA and FQGNSA. The CDR3 here is CASSLAGNIQYL. In nucleotides, the CDR3 is TGTGCCAGCAGCTTAGCTGGGAACATTCAGTACCTC.

The genes are TRBV11-3 and TRBJ1-2; possibly TRBD1 for D (6 bases). Per the germline V gene, CDR1 is SGHNT and CDR2 is YENEEA. The CDR3 has 16 residues. Trimming removed 3 bases at V and 5 bases at J, with 19 bases between. CDR3 in amino acids: CASSLELQGLVYGYTF. In DNA, the CDR3 is TGTGCCAGCAGCTTGGAACTTCAGGGGCTCGTATATGGCTACACCTTC.

As to this clonotype: The junction and the germline gene differ at one end; a read error may be behind it. The CDR3 is CASGDGRADTQNF. Here the CDR3 DNA reads TGTGCCAGCGGCGACGGCCGCGCAGATACCCAGAACTTT. J is TRBJ1-2 and V is TRBV2; D uncertain. The length of the CDR3 is 13 residues. Germline CDR1 reads SNHLY; CDR2 reads FYNNEI.

The chain carries TRBV11-2 and TRBJ2-1, with 7 positions matching TRBD1. Germline V gives CDR1 SGHAT, CDR2 FQNNGV. The CDR3 length is 15 residues. The trim removed 5 bases at V and 2 bases at J, leaving 6 bases unmatched. Written as DNA, the CDR3 is TGTGCCAGCAGCATAGGGACAGCAGCCTACAATGAGCAGTTCTTC. Translation gives CASSIGTAAYNEQFF.

This CDR3 is CASSLQGSGVGDEQFF. The CDR3 DNA sequence: TGTGCCAGCAGCTTACAAGGCAGCGGGGTTGGCGACGAGCAGTTCTTC. This sequence joins TRBV7-3 and TRBJ2-1, with 7 bases fitting TRBD2. The CDR3 runs 16 residues. The germline V gene has CDR1 SGHTA and CDR2 FQGTGA. With V trimmed by 2 bases and J by 10 bases, 14 bases remained unmatched.

The chain links TRBV29-1 to TRBJ2-5; TRBD1 agrees at 7 bases. Germline V gene sequence: CDR1 SQVTM, CDR2 ANQGSEA. V shed 3 bases and J 5 bases; nucleotides not matched to a gene: 18. The CDR3 covers 17 residues. The CDR3 here is CSVEAQPRQGGSETQYF. In DNA, the CDR3 is TGCAGCGTTGAGGCCCAACCCCGACAGGGTGGGTCGGAGACCCAGTACTTC.

CDR3 in amino acids: CASGDLGTDTAYF. The CDR3 DNA reads as TGTGCCAGCGGGGACCTGGGCACAGATACTGCGTATTTT. This chain joins TRBV2 and TRBJ2-3, with D perhaps assigned TRBD1 or TRBD2 (5 bases each). CDR1 is SNHLY, CDR2 FYNNEI, per germline. Trimming stripped 8 bases from V and 14 bases from J, with 23 bases between. The CDR3 covers 13 residues. Drawing the rest from reference TRBV2 and TRBJ2-3, the complete variable domain is EPEVTQTPSHQVTQMGQEVILRCVPISNHLYFYWYRQILGQKVEFLVSFYNNEISEKSEIFDDQFSVERPDGSNFTLKIRSTKLEDSAMYFCASGDLGTDTAYFGPGTRLTVL.

To note about this clonotype: The junction shows a germline mismatch at one end, possibly a read error. This chain joins TRBV2 and TRBJ1-6, with D hard to call. Germline-derived CDR1 and CDR2 are SNHLY and FYNNEI. This CDR3 comprises 13 residues. The CDR3 is CASSDGTVEALHF. As DNA, the CDR3 is TGTGCCAGCAGTGACGGCACGGTGGAAGCCCTGCACTTC.

In nucleotides, the CDR3 is TGTGCCAGCAGTGAATCCGGGACAGACAATGGCTACACCTTC. This codes for CASSESGTDNGYTF. V is TRBV6-1 and J is TRBJ1-2; 7 positions match TRBD1. The CDR3 is 14 residues long. Losses at the gene ends were 2 bases for V and 6 bases for J; bases not matched to a gene: 6. Germline loops: CDR1 MNHNS, CDR2 SASEGT.

This clonotype was seen just once. This chain connects TRBV5-1 to TRBJ1-6, with D perhaps TRBD1 (5 bases). The V and J ends lost 4 bases and 7 bases respectively, with 12 bases between them. CDR1 and CDR2 (germline): SGHRS, YFSETQ. CDR3 length: 14 amino acids. The CDR3 is CASSPGRTNSPLHF. The CDR3 DNA reads TGCGCCAGCAGCCCGGGACGGACCAATTCACCCCTCCACTTT.

The chain employs TRBV20-1 and TRBJ1-5; tentatively, D is TRBD1 (5 bases). Trimming removed 1 base from V and 5 bases from J, with 15 bases in between. This CDR3 is built from 15 residues. From germline, CDR1 is DFQATT and CDR2 SNEGSKA (reference sequence). In DNA, the CDR3 is TGCAGTGCTAGAGGGGACTACGATCAGTATCAGCCCCAGCATTTT. This codes for CSARGDYDQYQPQHF.

The chain links TRBV7-2 to TRBJ2-7, with D perhaps matching TRBD1 (7 bases). CDR3 size: 13 residues. Trimming cost V 5 bases and J 0 bases, with 8 bases left between them. The germline V gene encodes CDR1 SGHTA and CDR2 FQGNSA. This CDR3 is CASSQGGSYEQYF. The CDR3 DNA reads TGTGCCAGCAGCCAGGGGGGCTCCTACGAGCAGTACTTC.

CDR3 amino acids: CASRVERRGGKYF. The CDR3 DNA sequence: TGTGCCAGCAGGGTCGAAAGAAGAGGTGGGAAGTATTTT. The chain combines TRBV7-9 with TRBJ2-3; D unresolved. The germline V gene has CDR1 SEHNR and CDR2 FQNEAQ (reference sequence). Trimming left V 6 bases short and J 13 bases short, with 20 bases between. The CDR3 is made up of 13 amino acids.

In its sample, this clonotype was seen a few times. The conserved phenylalanine or tryptophan is not found at the CDR3 terminus, so this likely reflects a read error. The DNA is left out, because the CDR3 cannot be placed on it with certainty; the CDR3 is given as TCRdb lists it. This chain links TRBV7-3 with TRBJ2-1; TRBD2 was called by the table and not checked on the DNA. The germline V gene has CDR1 SGHTA and CDR2 FQGTGA. The CDR3 region is 13 residues in length, termini included. The CDR3 sequence: CASSSGGTYGETQ.